The clone carrying this T cell receptor beta chain was picked up many times. Its antigen is unknown. Synthesis of cDNA was performed by 5'RACE using 10-nucleotide random UMIs. Each CDR3 protein is one row after TCRdb ran MiXCR on the 5' RACE reads. The repertoire holds about 46,000 distinct CDR3 sequences, less than 2% seen once, with more than 2% in the top ten. The data originate from a study of neurological immune-mediated disorders. V was trimmed by 2 bases and J by 6 bases, leaving 11 bases between them. From germline, CDR1 is WSHSY and CDR2 SAAADI. The CDR3 covers 13 residues. Notes on the study in general: Phylogenetically, 18 of 34 multiple sclerosis patients' repertoires fell into one related-CDR3 cluster, a possible signature.

The specimen sequenced was PBMCs. The source is a woman between 40 and 55 years old with multiple sclerosis. The rearrangement uses TRBV10-2 and TRBJ2-7, with D unclear. The CDR3: CASSETTASEQYF. The CDR3 DNA reads TGCGCCAGCAGTGAGACCACAGCTTCCGAGCAGTACTTC.